This T cell receptor (beta chain) was sequenced during a study of T cell responses to AZD1222 COVID-19 vaccine. Regarding the study as a whole: No day 14 peak samples; only post-peak repertoires were characterized. Reportedly, nearly half the spike-specific TCRs target unmutated variant regions. Along spike, vaccine-associated CD4 TCRs were found throughout, with dominance at 160-218 and 743-854.

Profiled with immunoSEQ multiplex PCR; TCRdb holds only in-frame clones, not every one. The sample records around 150,000 clones, approximately 90% being singletons. The CDR3 is 11 amino acids. V was shortened by 6 bases and J by 1 base, with 4 bases between the two germline ends. Germline V gene lookup returns CDR1 DFQATT and CDR2 SNEGSKA (reference sequence). A word on this clone: Antigen unknown.

The starting material was peripheral blood, obtained 28 days after the second AZD1222 dose. The chain links TRBV20-1 to TRBJ2-1, with D unclear. This receptor was taken from an adult who received the AZD1222 COVID-19 vaccine. CDR3: CSAGSYNEQFF. The CDR3 bases are TGCAGTGCCGGGTCCTACAATGAGCAGTTCTTC.